This T cell receptor (beta chain) was identified during a study of regulatory T cells. Findings and caveats of the study: In CD3G-deficient patients, conventional CD4+ T cells were enriched for hydrophobic CDR3 residues at positions 6 and 7.

CDR1 MNHNS and CDR2 SASEGT come from the germline V gene. Trimming took 1 base from V and 1 from J; bases not matched to a gene: 8. The CDR3 is 18 residues long. Worth noting for this clone: What it binds is unknown.

The PCR used 52 TRBV and 13 TRBJ primers. The data were produced by immunoSEQ multiplex PCR, yet TCRdb's version contains in-frame clones alone and is incomplete. The sample has about 30,000 clones, around 93% seen once. The sequenced sample consisted of conventional CD4+ T cells sorted from blood. The receptor was derived from a person aged 18 to 35 with CD3G deficiency. This chain links TRBV6-1 with TRBJ2-4; 9 positions agree with TRBD2. CDR3 in amino acids: CASSEDGGRALAKNIQYF. DNA of the CDR3: TGTGCCAGCAGTGAAGACGGCGGGAGGGCTCTGGCCAAAAACATTCAGTACTTC.